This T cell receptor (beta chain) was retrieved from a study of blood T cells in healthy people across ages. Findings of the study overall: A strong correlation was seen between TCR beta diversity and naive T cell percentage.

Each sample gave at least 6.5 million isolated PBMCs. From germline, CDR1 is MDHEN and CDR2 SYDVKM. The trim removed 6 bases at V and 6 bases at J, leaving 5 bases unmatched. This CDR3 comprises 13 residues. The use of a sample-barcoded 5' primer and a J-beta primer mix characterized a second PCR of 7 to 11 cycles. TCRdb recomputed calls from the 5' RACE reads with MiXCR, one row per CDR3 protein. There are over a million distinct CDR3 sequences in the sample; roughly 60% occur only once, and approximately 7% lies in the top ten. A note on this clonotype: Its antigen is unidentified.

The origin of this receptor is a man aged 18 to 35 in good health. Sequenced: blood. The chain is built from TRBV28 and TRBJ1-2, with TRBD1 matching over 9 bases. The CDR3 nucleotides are TGTGCCAGCAGAACAGGGGGCCAAGATGGCTACACCTTC. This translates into CASRTGGQDGYTF.